The sequence of this TCR beta chain was determined in a study of monozygotic twins with inflammatory bowel disease. Broader study findings: Diversity of TCRbeta measured by inverse Simpson was lower in IBD patients than in healthy co-twins.

In the case of this clonotype: Its matching antigen is unknown.

CDR1 is DFQATT and CDR2 is SNEGSKA in the germline V gene (reference sequence). The CDR3 contains 14 residues. No sorting of T cells preceded isolation of total RNA from whole blood. TCRdb reanalyzed the 5' RACE reads, giving one entry per CDR3 protein sequence and no DNA. This sample's table has about 160,000 distinct CDR3 sequences. Sequencing was done on a sample of blood. The receptor was derived from a human donor with ulcerative colitis or Crohn's disease, or a healthy co-twin of an affected twin (not recorded which). The chain carries TRBV20-1 and TRBJ2-1. This CDR3 is CSAREVGSLNEQFF.